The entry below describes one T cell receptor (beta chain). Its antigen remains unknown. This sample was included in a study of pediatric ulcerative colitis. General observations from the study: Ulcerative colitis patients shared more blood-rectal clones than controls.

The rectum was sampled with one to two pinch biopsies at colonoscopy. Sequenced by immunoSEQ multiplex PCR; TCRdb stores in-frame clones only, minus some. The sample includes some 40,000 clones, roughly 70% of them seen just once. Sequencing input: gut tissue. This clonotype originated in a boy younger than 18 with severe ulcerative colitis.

The CDR3 here is CASSAQDRSTQYF. Written as DNA, the CDR3 is TGTGCCAGCAGTGCTCAGGACAGGAGTACGCAGTATTTT. The chain has TRBV6-4 and TRBJ2-3; 7 bases match TRBD1. The germline V gene encodes CDR1 MRHNA and CDR2 SNTAGT. The length of the CDR3 is 13 residues. Germline trimming cut 4 bases from V and 8 bases from J; bases unmatched to any gene: 6.